The clone carrying this T cell receptor beta chain appeared many times. This sample is drawn from a study of molecular identifiers for immune sequencing clone quantification. Germline CDR1 reads SGHVS; CDR2 reads FQNEAQ. CDR3 length: 16 amino acids. Trimming cost V 4 bases and J 13 bases, with 26 bases left between them. TCRdb reanalysed the PCR reads using MiXCR and keeps one entry per CDR3 protein. The sample holds tens of thousands of distinct CDR3 sequences, roughly a sixth seen once. Every naive CD8 library was made from between roughly 18,000 and 1,100,000 sorted cells with 10%, 30% or 50% RNA. A CD8+CD4-CCR7+CD45RA+ phenotype served as the sorting definition for naive CD8 T cells.

The clonotype comes from a human donor in good health. Some libraries in this study had Jurkat cell RNA spiked in. Sequenced sample: naive CD8+ T cells from blood, with Jurkat cell RNA spiked in. Subset here: FACS-sorted CD8+CD4-CCR7+CD45RA+ naive T cells. The J gene is TRBJ2-4, the V gene TRBV7-8; D is perhaps TRBD1 (5 bases). In nucleotides, the CDR3 is TGTGCCAGCAGCTCGACAGCCCCGAACTTGGAGAGATTCCAGTACTTC. Amino acids: CASSSTAPNLERFQYF.